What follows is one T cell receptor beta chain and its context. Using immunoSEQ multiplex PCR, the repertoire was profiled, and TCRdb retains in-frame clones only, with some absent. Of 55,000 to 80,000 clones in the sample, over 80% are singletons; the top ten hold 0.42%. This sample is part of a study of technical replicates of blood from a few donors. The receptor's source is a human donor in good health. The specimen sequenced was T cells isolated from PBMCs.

The CDR3 DNA sequence: TGTGCCAGCAGCTTGTCACAACAGGGTGGGTACGAGCAGTACTTC. Translation gives CASSLSQQGGYEQYF. V and J are TRBV5-6 and TRBJ2-7; D is possibly TRBD1 (6 bases). This CDR3 region has 15 residues. Looked up from germline, CDR1 is SGHDT and CDR2 is YYEEEE. Deletions cut 1 base from V and 4 bases from J, with 15 bases between.